Given below is one T cell receptor (beta chain) in context. It lacks a known antigen. No clone much larger than this one lies a single base away; base qualities are absent. Participants in the prospective study were aged roughly 18 to 89 years, lived in 20 to 25 United States geographic areas, and enrolled through a virtual design. To assign participants to cohorts, the prospective study relied on clinical history that participants themselves reported in a screening survey and a study questionnaire. For ImmuneRACE Cohort 3, a participant was defined as recovered based on two consecutive negative NP/OP PCR tests, clearance by a healthcare professional, or resolution of symptoms. In the prospective study, mobile phlebotomists collected whole blood, serum and a nasopharyngeal or oropharyngeal swab from each participant. Prospective study participants could optionally give additional blood draws and questionnaires over an approximately two-month period. Before DNA extraction, prospective study blood samples were shipped either frozen or at room temperature.

This specimen belongs to a study of blood T cell repertoires in COVID-19 (dated by TCRdb to the early 2020s). Some background on the complete study: The collaborator samples originated in the United States, Italy and Spain and spanned the acute and convalescent phases of COVID-19. HLA class I and class II types, where available, came from metadata supplied by the sample provider rather than from assay-based typing. The prospective study material was composed of cDNA or gDNA derived from T cells, B-cell-depleted T cells, or PBMCs. Samples came from the ongoing ImmuneRACE study (first 160 participants) plus 1,254 subjects from 6 global collaborators. Sample metadata almost always included a de-identified subject ID, COVID-19 status, age in years and sex. The repertoires were made available in a free public database intended to serve as a resource for research on the immune response to SARS-CoV-2. Deeply sampled blood TCRbeta repertoires from subjects exposed to, actively infected with, or recovered from COVID-19 were included in the dataset.

TCRbeta CDR3 regions were amplified from genomic DNA by means of the immunoSEQ Assay, a bias-controlled multiplex PCR. As for how the authors treated the data: The number of nucleated cells in each sample was estimated from the amplification of reference gene primers within the assay. Sequence reads were collapsed and filtered to measure the absolute abundance of every unique TCRbeta CDR3 rearrangement. For each sample, productive Simpson clonality was calculated by taking the square root of Simpson's diversity index across productive rearrangements. TCRdb took this table from immuneACCESS and kept in-frame rearrangements with V and J called. Such tables lack part of the clones; where checked against another copy, unresolved V genes explain under half of the gap, and the rest is unexplained. V and J calls and clone size are those listed in that table; D and trimming were worked out from the DNA. This sample lists some 300,000 clones; approximately 85% were detected once. The top ten clones comprise approximately 1% of the sample.

The paper's findings and limits, for the study overall: The amount of clinical and demographic metadata varied by source and participant and was provided uncurated.

This receptor was taken from a woman aged 25 to 39 who had recovered from COVID-19. The sequenced sample consisted of PBMCs or T cells enriched from blood (not recorded which).

The CDR3 is CASSLDGGANQPQHF. The nucleotide sequence reads as follows: TGTGCCAGCAGTTTAGATGGGGGGGCTAACCAGCCCCAGCATTTT. The chain employs TRBV28 and TRBJ1-5, with a weak D call of TRBD1 (6 bases match). The V and J ends are trimmed by 2 bases and 7 bases, leaving 15 bases between them. In the germline V gene, CDR1 corresponds to MDHEN and CDR2 to SYDVKM. Reading from cysteine to phenylalanine, the CDR3 counts 15 amino acids. Solely the CDR3 DNA is kept, with 45 bases framed from the first base.